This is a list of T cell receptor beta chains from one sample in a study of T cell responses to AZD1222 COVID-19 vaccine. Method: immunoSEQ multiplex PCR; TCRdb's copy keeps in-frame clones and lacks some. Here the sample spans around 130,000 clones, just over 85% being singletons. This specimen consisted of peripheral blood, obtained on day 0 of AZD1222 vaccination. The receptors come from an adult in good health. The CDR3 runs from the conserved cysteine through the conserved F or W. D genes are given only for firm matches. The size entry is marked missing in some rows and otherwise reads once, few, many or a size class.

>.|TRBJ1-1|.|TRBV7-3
TGTGCCAGCAGCTCTTCTAGGAGCACTGAAGCTTTCTTT
CASSSSRSTEAFF
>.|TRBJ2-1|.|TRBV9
TGTGCCAGCAGCGTAGGAAAGGGCTACAATGAGCAGTTCTTC
CASSVGKGYNEQFF
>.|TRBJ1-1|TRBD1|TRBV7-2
TGTGCCAGCAGCTTAGTTCAGGGGGTTGGCACTGAAGCTTTCTTT
CASSLVQGVGTEAFF
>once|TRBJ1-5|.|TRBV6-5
TGTGCCAGCAGTTACTCGAGGCTGAAGGGCAATCAGCCCCAGCATTTT
CASSYSRLKGNQPQHF
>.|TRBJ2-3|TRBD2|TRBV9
TGTGCCAGCAGCGTAGGGACTAGCGGGCCCCGGGGAGATACGCAGTATTTT
CASSVGTSGPRGDTQYF
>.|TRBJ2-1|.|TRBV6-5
TGTGCCAGCGGACGCAGGCTGAATGAGCAGTTCTTC
CASGRRLNEQFF
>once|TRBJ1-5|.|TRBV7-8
TGTGCCAGCAGCTACCCGGGGGGGAGCAATCAGCCCCAGCATTTT
CASSYPGGSNQPQHF
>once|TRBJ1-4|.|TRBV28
TGTGCCAGCAGTTTATTTGGGGAGGAAAAACTGTTTTTT
CASSLFGEEKLFF
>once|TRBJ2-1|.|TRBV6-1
TGTGCCAGCAGTCGGCCCTACAATGAGCAGTTCTTC
CASSRPYNEQFF
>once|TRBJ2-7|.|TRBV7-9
TGTGCCAGCAGCTGGAGGGCATACGAGCAGTACTTC
CASSWRAYEQYF